Reported below is one T cell receptor (beta chain). Its antigen is not known. This entry belongs to a study of metastatic and nonmetastatic thyroid tumors. About the research overall: Repertoire comparison spanned blood and tumor or nodule tissue of malignant and benign thyroid patients. Study findings and constraints: For both blood and tumor, malignant thyroid tumors reportedly showed significantly higher TCR beta diversity than benign nodules did.

V was cut by 4 bases and J by 6 bases, with 12 bases left in between. Germline CDR1 LGHDT, CDR2 YNNKEL (reference sequence). The CDR3 has 13 residues. Per the original methods: Between-group CDR3 differences, defined by clinicopathological status, yielded a distant-metastasis classifier for papillary thyroid cancer. With MiXCR, TCRdb called clones anew from the PCR reads. The V and J calls were determined by TCRdb, not by the authors. The table includes more than 5,000 clones, 29% detected once. No treatment of any kind had been given to any patient before thyroid surgery. The sequencing sample was made of adjacent normal tissue. V gene TRBV3-1 combines with J gene TRBJ1-2, with D unclear. The sequence came from a female donor with papillary thyroid cancer or a benign thyroid nodule (not recorded which). Some clones in this sample may be carry-over from other donors' samples. The CDR3 spells CASSLGGRNGYTF. Here the CDR3 DNA reads TGTGCCAGCAGCCTGGGAGGACGGAATGGCTACACCTTC. Together with reference TRBV3-1 and TRBJ1-2, the CDR3 gives the full variable domain: DTAVSQTPKYLVTQMGNDKSIKCEQNLGHDTMYWYKQDSKKFLKIMFSYNNKELIINETVPNRFSPKSPDKAHLNLHINSLELGDSAVYFCASSLGGRNGYTFGSGTRLTVV.